This record covers a single T cell receptor (beta chain). The antigen is undetermined. A quantitative 5'-RACE method, one with molecular barcodes, was used to make TCR beta libraries. TCRdb re-called the 5' RACE reads through MiXCR, storing one row per CDR3 protein. The repertoire holds about 460,000 distinct CDR3 sequences, with about 5.4% as singletons. The record originates from a study of CD8 T cells in ankylosing spondylitis. After removal of 4 bases from V and 2 bases from J, the junction contained 7 bases not matched to a gene. Germline CDR1 and CDR2: MNHEY and SMNVEV (reference sequence). The CDR3 consists of 15 residues. Study-level points and caveats: Disease-linked clones were reportedly significantly enriched in matched ankylosing spondylitis synovial fluid. A TCR beta motif of under ten highly homologous variants appeared characteristic of ankylosing spondylitis blood. Within peripheral blood, clones linked to disease were CD8+ and relatively rare.

The receptor was isolated from a male donor with ankylosing spondylitis. The chain recombines TRBV27 with TRBJ2-7; 8 bases map to TRBD1. The material sequenced was blood, either unsorted or a sorted T cell fraction (not recorded which). The CDR3 nucleotides read TGTGCCAGCAGTTCATACAGGGGGGCAGCCTACGAGCAGTACTTC. It specifies CASSSYRGAAYEQYF.